This entry lists 25 T cell receptor beta chains sequenced from one sample in a study of T cell responses to AZD1222 COVID-19 vaccine (dated by TCRdb to the early 2020s). The library was made by the immunoSEQ multiplex PCR assay. TCRdb took this table from immuneACCESS and kept in-frame rearrangements with V and J called. Such tables lack part of the clones; where checked against another copy, unresolved V genes explain under half of the gap, and the rest is unexplained. For this sample there are more than 70,000 clones; about 86% appear just once. The ten largest make up about 7.7% of the sample. This sample's time point label indicates: baseline before first vaccination. The sample consisted of peripheral blood, taken on day 0 of AZD1222 vaccination. All receptors derive from an adult in good health.

The chain has TRBV19 and TRBJ2-1; 9 bases align to TRBD1. V shed 9 bases, J shed 8 bases, and the junction held 14 bases outside the gene matches. This CDR3 region has 15 residues. Germline lookup yields CDR1 LNHDA and CDR2 SQIVND (reference sequence). The CDR3 DNA sequence: TGTGCCAGGGGGACAGGGCATCGGTTGGACGATGAGCAGTTCTTC. Translation: CARGTGHRLDDEQFF.

The chain has TRBV5-1 and TRBJ1-2; unclear D gene. The CDR3 loop spans 15 amino acids. CDR1 is SGHRS and CDR2 is YFSETQ in the germline V gene. With 4 bases removed from V and 6 bases from J, the gap between germline ends came to 19 bases. CDR3 nucleotides: TGCGCCAGCAGCCTACTTCCTTTACGGACGGATGGCTACACCTTC. Translating it yields CASSLLPLRTDGYTF.

The rearrangement uses TRBV5-1 and TRBJ1-2; D possibly corresponds to TRBD1 (5 bases). V lost 6 bases and J 2 bases, leaving 14 bases between the germline ends. The CDR3 has 14 amino acids. From germline, CDR1 is SGHRS and CDR2 YFSETQ. The CDR3 DNA is TGCGCCAGCACCCCCGACGGGGGGAACTATGGCTACACCTTC. Translating it yields CASTPDGGNYGYTF.

The chain couples TRBV21-1 to TRBJ2-5; the table's D call, TRBD2, was not checked against the DNA. TRBV21-1 is recorded as a pseudogene. The CDR3 spans 16 residues. The CDR3 is CASSKGLAPYQETQYF. CDR3 coding DNA: TGTGCCAGCAGCAAGGGACTAGCGCCTTACCAAGAGACCCAGTACTTC.

The chain links TRBV10-3 to TRBJ1-2; D might be TRBD1 (5 bases). The CDR3 runs to 14 residues. Germline V CDR1 and CDR2: ENHRY, SYGVKD. Trimming removed 5 bases from V and 1 base from J, with 11 bases in between. The CDR3 region has the DNA TGTGCCATCAGTCCGGGACCTCTTAACTATGGCTACACCTTC. Protein product: CAISPGPLNYGYTF.

This CDR3 reads CASSLFGTSDNSGANVLTF. The CDR3 DNA reads as TGTGCCAGCAGCTTATTTGGGACTAGCGACAACTCTGGGGCCAACGTCCTGACTTTC. The chain couples TRBV7-9 to TRBJ2-6; 10 nucleotides match TRBD2. The CDR3 consists of 19 residues. Germline lookup yields CDR1 SEHNR and CDR2 FQNEAQ (reference sequence). V was pared by 2 bases and J by 0 bases, with 7 bases of the junction left unmatched.

This chain links TRBV7-2 with TRBJ2-1, with 9 bases lining up with TRBD2. Germline CDR1 reads SGHTA; CDR2 reads FQGNSA. Germline trimming cut 5 bases from V and 0 bases from J; bases unmatched to any gene: 5. The CDR3 length is 16 residues. The CDR3 loop is CASSTVAGDSYNEQFF. In nucleotides, the CDR3 is TGTGCCAGCAGCACAGTAGCGGGAGACTCCTACAATGAGCAGTTCTTC.

The rearrangement uses TRBV11-3 and TRBJ2-1, with D possibly matching TRBD1 (6 bases). The V and J ends lost 5 bases and 7 bases respectively, with 9 bases between them. Germline CDR1 is SGHNT and CDR2 is YENEEA. The CDR3 spans 12 residues. In DNA form, the CDR3 reads TGTGCCAGCAGCGGAGGACAGAATGAGCAGTTCTTC. Its translation: CASSGGQNEQFF. The whole variable domain, filled in from reference TRBV11-3 and TRBJ2-1, reads EAGVVQSPRYKIIEKKQPVAFWCNPISGHNTLYWYLQNLGQGPELLIRYENEEAVDDSQLPKDRFSAERLKGVDSTLKIQPAELGDSAVYLCASSGGQNEQFFGPGTRLTVL.

CDR3 loop: CAWMAGGYTGELFF. The CDR3 region has the DNA TGTGCCTGGATGGCGGGAGGGTACACCGGGGAGCTGTTTTTT. The chain couples TRBV30 to TRBJ2-2; 9 bases align to TRBD2. The CDR3 spans 14 residues. CDR1 GTSNPN and CDR2 SVGIG come from the germline V gene (reference sequence). J lost 3 bases, V lost 4 bases, and 3 bases had no gene match.

The J gene is TRBJ1-1, the V gene TRBV28, with D hard to call. The length of the CDR3 is 13 residues. In germline, CDR1 is MDHEN, CDR2 SYDVKM. In DNA form, the CDR3 reads TGTGTCCATTGTGGGGTTGATCGCACTGAAGCTTTCTTT. This codes for CVHCGVDRTEAFF.

The chain has TRBV30 and TRBJ1-1, with 11 bases aligning to TRBD1. The CDR3 sequence is 15 residues long. Unmatched junction bases numbered 8, after V lost 2 bases and J lost 6 bases. Germline-derived CDR1 and CDR2 are GTSNPN and SVGIG (reference sequence). CDR3 nucleotides: TGTGCCTGGAGTACCTTAGGACAGGGGGCCGCTGAAGCTTTCTTT. As protein: CAWSTLGQGAAEAFF.

The rearrangement links TRBV6-2 or TRBV6-3 to TRBJ1-6; 7 nucleotides match TRBD1. CDR1 and CDR2 (germline): MNHEY, SVGEGT. This CDR3 has 14 amino acids. Unmatched junction bases numbered 4, after V lost 2 bases and J lost 9 bases. The CDR3 sequence is CASSYGTATSPLHF. The CDR3, as DNA: TGTGCCAGCAGTTACGGGACAGCCACTTCACCCCTCCACTTT.

This clone occurred a few times. The V call is TRBV19, the J call TRBJ2-7, with D maybe TRBD2 (5 bases). CDR3 size: 15 residues. Germline V lookup: CDR1 LNHDA, CDR2 SQIVND (reference sequence). The V end was cut by 2 bases, the J end by 3 bases, with 14 bases between. Here the CDR3 reads CASSIKKESGYEQYF. The CDR3 coding sequence is TGTGCCAGTAGTATAAAAAAGGAGAGCGGCTACGAGCAGTACTTC. Supplemented by reference TRBV19 and TRBJ2-7, the full variable domain reads DGGITQSPKYLFRKEGQNVTLSCEQNLNHDAMYWYRQDPGQGLRLIYYSQIVNDFQKGDIAEGYSVSREKKESFPLTVTSAQKNPTAFYLCASSIKKESGYEQYFGPGTRLTVT.

V and J are TRBV19 and TRBJ2-7, with D possibly TRBD1 on 5 matching bases. Germline-derived CDR1 and CDR2 are LNHDA and SQIVND (reference sequence). CDR3 length: 14 residues. V was trimmed by 3 bases and J by 2 bases, leaving 11 bases between them. The CDR3 DNA follows: TGTGCCAGTAGTATCTCAGGGATCACCTACGAGCAGTACTTC. Amino acids: CASSISGITYEQYF.

The CDR3 coding sequence is TGTGCCAGCAGCTTAGAGAGGGGTGTTGGCTACACCTTC. This gives the protein CASSLERGVGYTF. The chain is built from TRBV7-3 and TRBJ1-2; tentative D call: TRBD1 (5 bases). With 2 bases removed from V and 7 bases from J, the gap between germline ends came to 11 bases. Per germline, CDR1 SGHTA and CDR2 FQGTGA. The CDR3 totals 13 residues. The full variable domain, rest sourced from reference TRBV7-3 and TRBJ1-2, is GAGVSQTPSNKVTEKGKYVELRCDPISGHTALYWYRQSLGQGPEFLIYFQGTGAADDSGLPNDRFFAVRPEGSVSTLKIQRTERGDSAVYLCASSLERGVGYTFGSGTRLTVV.

This chain links TRBV28 with TRBJ2-5, with TRBD1 matching 8 bases. There are 14 residues in the CDR3. From germline, CDR1 is MDHEN and CDR2 SYDVKM. V was pared by 6 bases and J by 5 bases, with 8 bases of the junction left unmatched. The CDR3 is CASRATGGRETQYF. CDR3 in DNA: TGTGCCAGCAGAGCAACAGGGGGTCGGGAGACCCAGTACTTC.

The chain recombines TRBV7-2 with TRBJ2-7; 11 positions agree with TRBD2. The germline V gene encodes CDR1 SGHTA and CDR2 FQGNSA. V lost 3 bases and J lost 6; bases outside the gene matches: 4. The CDR3 runs 14 residues. CDR3 DNA sequence: TGTGCCAGCAGCTTTTCGCTAGCGGGAGGCGAGCAGTACTTC. Residues: CASSFSLAGGEQYF.

This clone appeared once. The chain uses TRBV18 and TRBJ2-6; 8 bases are shared with TRBD2. CDR1 and CDR2 from the germline V gene are KGHSH and LQKENI. V shed 1 base, J shed 0 bases, and the junction held 11 bases outside the gene matches. The CDR3 has 20 residues. Here the CDR3 DNA reads TGTGCCAGCTCACCACTCTACCTAAGCGGGGGTAGCTCTGGGGCCAACGTCCTGACTTTC. This encodes CASSPLYLSGGSSGANVLTF.

This chain links TRBV7-3 with TRBJ2-2; 10 bases are shared with TRBD2. From germline, CDR1 is SGHTA and CDR2 FQGTGA. This CDR3 region has 16 residues. Losses at the gene ends were 5 bases for V and 7 bases for J; bases not matched to a gene: 10. The CDR3 sequence: CASSPLVAGGVGELFF. The DNA of the CDR3 is TGTGCCAGCAGCCCGCTAGTAGCGGGAGGAGTCGGGGAGCTGTTTTTT.

The chain combines TRBV9 with TRBJ2-2; D is unresolved. CDR3 length: 13 residues. V lost 4 bases, J lost 10 bases, and 14 bases lay in between. Germline CDR1 and CDR2: SGDLS and YYNGEE. Here the CDR3 DNA reads TGTGCCAGCAGCTTTTTTGACGCTTCGGAGCTGTTTTTT. The encoded protein is CASSFFDASELFF.

This chain uses TRBV5-1 with TRBJ1-3; D possibly corresponds to TRBD1 (6 bases). Between the trimmed V and J ends, which lost 6 bases and 0 bases, there was a span of 13 bases. Germline CDR1 SGHRS, CDR2 YFSETQ. This CDR3 is built from 15 residues. CDR3 DNA: TGCGCCAGCACCCAGGGGACGAGCTCTGGAAACACCATATATTTT. As protein: CASTQGTSSGNTIYF.

Details on this clone: Sequence at one end of the junction differs from germline and may be a read error. The chain has TRBV5-1 and TRBJ1-2; possibly TRBD1 for D (6 bases). The V gene's germline CDR1 is SGHRS and CDR2 YFSETQ. This CDR3 contains 15 residues. For the CDR3, the DNA is TGCGCCAGCAGCCCCCTTGGGGGCTCCAACTCTGGCTACACCTTC. Translated, it gives CASSPLGGSNSGYTF.

The chain carries TRBV28 and TRBJ2-5; 11 nucleotides line up with TRBD2. CDR1 and CDR2 (germline): MDHEN, SYDVKM. V shed 7 bases, J shed 3 bases, and the junction held 7 bases outside the gene matches. The CDR3 length is 15 residues. The CDR3 sequence: CASTGVGLAEETQYF. The CDR3 coding sequence is TGTGCCAGCACTGGGGTGGGACTAGCGGAAGAGACCCAGTACTTC.

V and J are TRBV19 and TRBJ1-5; D perhaps matches TRBD1 (6 bases). The V and J ends lost 5 bases and 0 bases respectively, with 11 bases between them. CDR3 length: 15 residues. CDR1 LNHDA and CDR2 SQIVND come from the germline V gene (reference sequence). The CDR3 reads CASSQGQTSNQPQHF. The CDR3 DNA reads as TGTGCCAGTAGTCAAGGACAGACTAGCAATCAGCCCCAGCATTTT.

This rearrangement joins TRBV27 to TRBJ2-3, with 10 positions matching TRBD2. The junction had 10 bases not matched to a gene; V was cut back by 3 bases and J by 1 base. Germline V gene data show CDR1 as MNHEY and CDR2 as SMNVEV (reference sequence). The CDR3 covers 18 residues. CDR3 in DNA: TGTGCCAGCAGTTTGGGCCCGACTAGCGGGCAACGCACAGATACGCAGTATTTT. Translated: CASSLGPTSGQRTDTQYF.